This T cell receptor (beta chain) was found in a study of blood T cell repertoires in COVID-19. Trimming removed 8 bases from V and 1 base from J; junction bases left unmatched: 14. In germline, CDR1 is LNHNV, CDR2 YYDKDF (reference sequence). There are 16 residues in the CDR3. Only in-frame clones appear in the TCRdb table, and some are missing; sequencing was by immunoSEQ multiplex PCR. This table holds 110,000 to 150,000 clones, approximately 90% found once. V usage is TRBV15 and J usage is TRBJ2-7; 7 bases map to TRBD2. Sequencing input: peripheral blood. The clonotype comes from a man in his 60s with active or convalescent COVID-19. The CDR3 loop reads CATSVNSRGNSYEQYF. In DNA, the CDR3 is TGTGCCACCTCCGTGAACTCGCGGGGGAATTCCTACGAGCAGTACTTC.